Given below is one TCR beta chain in context. Antigen: not known. There are 15 residues in the CDR3. The trim removed 6 bases at V and 7 bases at J, leaving 6 bases unmatched. Per germline, CDR1 MNHEY and CDR2 SMNVEV (reference sequence). The PCR contained 60 Vbeta and 13 Jbeta primers. Only in-frame clones appear in the TCRdb table, and some are missing; sequencing was by immunoSEQ multiplex PCR. The sample has more than 150,000 clones, over 75% seen once; the top ten hold under 1.5%. This entry is derived from a study of cytomegalovirus exposure and HLA in healthy donors. Notes on the study in general: Investigators reported more than 150 TCR beta chains as tied to cytomegalovirus.

The gene calls are TRBV27 and TRBJ2-1; 13 nucleotides match TRBD2. The sequenced material came from PBMCs. This sequence originates from a man in his forties or fifties in good health and CMV-seropositive. The CDR3 DNA sequence: TGTGCCAGCAGGGCACTAGCGGGAGGGAGGAATGAGCAGTTCTTC. Its translation is CASRALAGGRNEQFF.